One sample yielded the 24 T cell receptor beta chains listed below, sequenced in a study of T cell changes during pregnancy in multiple sclerosis. Libraries were prepared by immunoSEQ multiplex PCR; TCRdb keeps only in-frame clonotypes and omits some of them. Counted here are tens of thousands of clones, approximately 90% occurring once; the ten biggest clones make up roughly 1.7%. Sample: peripheral blood, taken in the first trimester of pregnancy. The source is a female donor in good health, enrolled as a control in a pregnancy study.

The genes are TRBV29-1 and TRBJ2-3; 9 positions match TRBD2. Unmatched junction bases numbered 4, after V lost 4 bases and J lost 5 bases. The CDR3 sequence is 13 residues long. CDR1 and CDR2 (germline): SQVTM, ANQGSEA. CDR3: CSVGDSGRDTQYF. DNA of the CDR3: TGCAGCGTTGGTGATAGCGGGAGAGATACGCAGTATTTT.

V is TRBV5-1 and J is TRBJ1-5, with D perhaps TRBD1 (5 bases). The germline V and J ends were trimmed by 4 bases and 7 bases, with 12 bases remaining between them. The CDR3 spans 13 residues. From germline, CDR1 is SGHRS and CDR2 YFSETQ. The CDR3: CASSGGVGQPQHF. The CDR3 nucleotides read TGCGCCAGCAGCGGAGGGGTAGGACAGCCCCAGCATTTT.

The J gene is TRBJ2-7, the V gene TRBV2; D is possibly TRBD2 (6 bases). The CDR3 extends over 15 amino acids. CDR1 and CDR2 (germline): SNHLY, FYNNEI. The V gene lost 6 bases and the J gene lost 0 bases, with 15 bases spanning the gap. As DNA, the CDR3 is TGTGCCAGCAGGATAGCGGCCCTGAGCTCCTACGAGCAGTACTTC. Translation: CASRIAALSSYEQYF.

The chain couples TRBV5-5 to TRBJ2-7; no clear D gene. The V gene's germline CDR1 is SGHKS and CDR2 YYEKEE (reference sequence). The CDR3 runs 12 residues. V dropped 4 bases and J dropped 0 bases, with 5 bases sitting between them. CDR3 coding DNA: TGTGCCAGCAGCCTAAGCTCCTACGAGCAGTACTTC. Protein: CASSLSSYEQYF.

This sequence joins TRBV14 and TRBJ1-1, with TRBD1 matching over 7 bases. The V gene's germline CDR1 is SGHDN and CDR2 FVKESK. This CDR3 has 13 amino acids. The ends lost 2 bases at V and 5 bases at J; junction bases unmatched: 2. The CDR3 DNA reads as TGTGCCAGCAGCCAAAGCAGGGGGACTGAAGCTTTCTTT. It yields the protein CASSQSRGTEAFF.

This chain uses TRBV10-3 with TRBJ1-2, with a tentative D call TRBD1 (6 bases). The V gene's germline CDR1 is ENHRY and CDR2 SYGVKD. The CDR3 is 14 residues long. Trimming shortened V by 3 bases and J by 4 bases, and 12 bases separated the two germline ends. The CDR3 protein is CAISEQGVSYGYTF. CDR3 DNA sequence: TGTGCCATCAGTGAACAGGGAGTAAGCTATGGCTACACCTTC.

As to this clone: This sample also contains other DNA sequences that code for the same CDR3. The chain has TRBV5-1 and TRBJ2-1, with TRBD1 identical over 8 bases. Trimming removed 5 bases from V and 4 bases from J; junction bases left unmatched: 5. This CDR3 is built from 14 residues. CDR1 is SGHRS and CDR2 is YFSETQ in the germline V gene. The CDR3 bases are TGCGCCAGCAGTTTAACAGGGGGATACAATGAGCAGTTCTTC. This codes for CASSLTGGYNEQFF.

This chain connects TRBV5-1 to TRBJ2-7, with a possible D match to TRBD1 (5 bases). This CDR3 is built from 13 residues. CDR1 is SGHRS, CDR2 YFSETQ, per germline. Trimming cost V 0 bases and J 7 bases, with 11 bases left between them. CDR3 nucleotide sequence: TGCGCCAGCAGCTTGGCCGGACATGCAGAGCAGTACTTC. Translating gives CASSLAGHAEQYF.

This clone occurred once. The V and J genes are TRBV27 and TRBJ2-7; 11 bases are a match to TRBD2. In germline, CDR1 is MNHEY, CDR2 SMNVEV (reference sequence). Germline trimming cut 5 bases from V and 4 bases from J; bases unmatched to any gene: 1. This CDR3 is 13 amino acids long. The CDR3 DNA follows: TGTGCCAGCAGTGGGACTAGCGGATACGAGCAGTACTTC. Translation: CASSGTSGYEQYF.

The gene calls are TRBV18 and TRBJ2-4; D not certain. The CDR3 runs 12 residues. From germline, CDR1 is KGHSH and CDR2 LQKENI. Trimming stripped 2 bases from V and 8 bases from J, with 7 bases between. CDR3: CASSPREDIQYF. CDR3 coding DNA: TGTGCCAGCTCACCAAGAGAAGACATTCAGTACTTC.

This chain connects TRBV10-3 to TRBJ1-5, with 7 nucleotides matching TRBD1. Germline V gives CDR1 ENHRY, CDR2 SYGVKD. The CDR3 has 15 residues. The V and J ends lost 2 bases and 3 bases, in that order; junction bases with no gene match: 4. The CDR3 reads CAISETGEVNQPQHF. The CDR3 DNA reads TGTGCCATCAGTGAGACAGGGGAGGTCAATCAGCCCCAGCATTTT.

This clone was recorded once. The genes are TRBV19 and TRBJ1-2, with TRBD1 matching over 9 bases. The CDR3 runs 13 residues. Germline V CDR1 and CDR2: LNHDA, SQIVND (reference sequence). The J segment lost 7 bases and the V segment lost 9 bases, leaving 9 bases of the junction unmatched. This chain's CDR3 is CASSPGTGIGYTF. In DNA form, the CDR3 reads TGTGCCAGCAGCCCCGGGACAGGGATTGGCTACACCTTC.

The J gene is TRBJ2-7, the V gene TRBV2; 13 bases agree with TRBD2. The trim removed 2 bases at V and 3 bases at J, leaving 7 bases unmatched. Germline lookup yields CDR1 SNHLY and CDR2 FYNNEI. The CDR3 length is 17 residues. The CDR3 sequence is CASSESEGLAGYYEQYF. DNA of the CDR3: TGTGCCAGCAGTGAAAGCGAGGGACTAGCGGGGTACTACGAGCAGTACTTC.

The chain is built from TRBV28 and TRBJ1-5; 7 nucleotides align to TRBD1. The CDR3 has 14 residues. Germline-derived CDR1 and CDR2 are MDHEN and SYDVKM. The V and J ends lost 4 bases and 4 bases, in that order; junction bases with no gene match: 4. The CDR3, as DNA: TGTGCCAGCAGTTCGGGACAGCTGAATCAGCCCCAGCATTTT. This translates into CASSSGQLNQPQHF. The full variable domain, rest sourced from reference TRBV28 and TRBJ1-5, is DVKVTQSSRYLVKRTGEKVFLECVQDMDHENMFWYRQDPGLGLRLIYFSYDVKMKEKGDIPEGYSVSREKKERFSLILESASTNQTSMYLCASSSGQLNQPQHFGDGTRLSIL.

This chain links TRBV2 with TRBJ2-1; the D gene is possibly TRBD2 (5 bases). The CDR3 has 16 amino acids. Trimming removed 2 bases at V and 2 bases at J, with 13 bases between. Germline V gives CDR1 SNHLY, CDR2 FYNNEI. The CDR3 protein is CASSELHGGPYNEQFF. DNA for the CDR3: TGTGCCAGCAGTGAACTCCACGGAGGCCCCTACAATGAGCAGTTCTTC. Variable domain in full (rest from reference TRBV2 and TRBJ2-1): EPEVTQTPSHQVTQMGQEVILRCVPISNHLYFYWYRQILGQKVEFLVSFYNNEISEKSEIFDDQFSVERPDGSNFTLKIRSTKLEDSAMYFCASSELHGGPYNEQFFGPGTRLTVL.

V is TRBV28 and J is TRBJ1-5; TRBD1 agrees at 7 bases. The J segment lost 0 bases and the V segment lost 0 bases, leaving 2 bases of the junction unmatched. Germline V lookup: CDR1 MDHEN, CDR2 SYDVKM. CDR3 length equals 16 residues. The CDR3 reads CASSLWGQNSNQPQHF. In DNA, the CDR3 is TGTGCCAGCAGTTTATGGGGACAGAATAGCAATCAGCCCCAGCATTTT.

The chain couples TRBV2 to TRBJ2-1; 11 nucleotides match TRBD2. Trimming took 6 bases from V and 4 from J; bases not matched to a gene: 11. This CDR3 has 17 amino acids. Germline V gene sequence: CDR1 SNHLY, CDR2 FYNNEI. CDR3 nucleotide sequence: TGTGCCAGCAGAAAACTAGCGGGAGCAATACAATACAATGAGCAGTTCTTC. Residues: CASRKLAGAIQYNEQFF.

The V gene is TRBV2, the J gene TRBJ2-7; 8 bases are shared with TRBD1. CDR1 is SNHLY, CDR2 FYNNEI, per germline. Trimming at V came to 6 bases and at J to 4 bases, leaving 5 bases not matched to a gene. The CDR3 spans 13 residues. Written as DNA, the CDR3 is TGTGCCAGCAGACCAGACAGGGGATACGAGCAGTACTTC. Translated, it gives CASRPDRGYEQYF. Variable domain in full (rest from reference TRBV2 and TRBJ2-7): EPEVTQTPSHQVTQMGQEVILRCVPISNHLYFYWYRQILGQKVEFLVSFYNNEISEKSEIFDDQFSVERPDGSNFTLKIRSTKLEDSAMYFCASRPDRGYEQYFGPGTRLTVT.

The table lists this clone with a count of one. The chain has TRBV6-1 and TRBJ1-2; TRBD1 aligns across 7 bases. CDR1 and CDR2 from the germline V gene are MNHNS and SASEGT. CDR3 length: 14 amino acids. Trimming took 4 bases from V and 5 from J; bases not matched to a gene: 7. The CDR3 reads CASSADRERYGYTF. DNA for the CDR3: TGTGCCAGCAGTGCTGACAGGGAGAGGTATGGCTACACCTTC.

This chain connects TRBV28 to TRBJ2-5, with no clear D. Germline CDR1 reads MDHEN; CDR2 reads SYDVKM. Trimming cost V 6 bases and J 5 bases, with 13 bases left between them. The length of the CDR3 is 13 residues. The CDR3 here is CASRPPPRETQYF. In nucleotides, the CDR3 is TGTGCCAGCAGACCTCCACCTCGGGAGACCCAGTACTTC.

This chain links TRBV28 with TRBJ1-1, with 11 bases matching TRBD1. The CDR3 has 15 residues. Germline CDR1 MDHEN, CDR2 SYDVKM. Trimming took 6 bases from V and 4 from J; bases not matched to a gene: 7. The CDR3 nucleotides read TGTGCCAGCAGCACCCCCGGGACAGGGGGCACTGAAGCTTTCTTT. It is translated as CASSTPGTGGTEAFF.

The chain joins TRBV27 to TRBJ1-1, with no clear D. The germline CDR1 and CDR2 sequences are MNHEY and SMNVEV (reference sequence). The V and J ends lost 0 bases and 2 bases respectively, with 4 bases between them. This CDR3 spans 13 amino acids. Here the CDR3 DNA reads TGTGCCAGCAGTTTATCAGCAAACACTGAAGCTTTCTTT. This translates into CASSLSANTEAFF.

The rearrangement links TRBV14 to TRBJ1-1; 7 bases map to TRBD1. The length of the CDR3 is 14 residues. Germline loops: CDR1 SGHDN, CDR2 FVKESK. The V and J ends lost 5 bases and 4 bases, in that order; junction bases with no gene match: 7. CDR3 DNA sequence: TGTGCCAGCAGCGGTTTAGGGGGCCCCACTGAAGCTTTCTTT. This codes for CASSGLGGPTEAFF.

The chain combines TRBV27 with TRBJ2-1; 14 nucleotides agree with TRBD2. The CDR3 extends over 15 amino acids. In germline, CDR1 is MNHEY, CDR2 SMNVEV (reference sequence). V trimming: 6 bases; J trimming: 7 bases; junction bases outside the gene matches: 5. This chain's CDR3 is CASRSGTSGRNEQFF. In DNA, the CDR3 is TGTGCCAGCAGGTCCGGGACTAGCGGGAGAAATGAGCAGTTCTTC.